The 17 T cell receptor beta chains given below trace back to one sample, sequenced in a study of cytomegalovirus exposure and HLA in healthy donors. The PCR contained 60 Vbeta and 13 Jbeta primers. The table came from immunoSEQ multiplex PCR; TCRdb's copy has only in-frame clones and leaves some out. The sample has about 200,000 clones, roughly four fifths seen once. The sequencing input was PBMCs. Receptor source: a man aged 18 to 30 in good health and CMV-seronegative.

This clone was found once. The chain links TRBV6-6 to TRBJ2-5, with TRBD2 matching 8 bases. The trim removed 5 bases at V and 5 bases at J, leaving 10 bases unmatched. Germline values: CDR1 MNHNY, CDR2 SVGAGI (reference sequence). The CDR3 is 15 residues long. The CDR3 loop is CASSPLGGTRETQYF. CDR3 coding DNA: TGTGCCAGCAGTCCCCTTGGGGGGACTAGGGAGACCCAGTACTTC.

V is TRBV6-5 and J is TRBJ1-2, with 7 bases aligning to TRBD1. CDR3 size: 13 residues. In germline, CDR1 is MNHEY, CDR2 SVGAGI. V shed 6 bases, J shed 7 bases, and the junction held 8 bases outside the gene matches. The CDR3 protein is CASSATGLGGYTF. The DNA for the CDR3 is TGTGCCAGCAGCGCGACAGGGTTAGGTGGCTACACCTTC.

This chain uses TRBV5-4 with TRBJ2-5; no definite D call. Germline values: CDR1 SGHNT, CDR2 YYREEE (reference sequence). The CDR3 loop spans 16 amino acids. V was cut by 4 bases and J by 1 base, with 17 bases left in between. In DNA form, the CDR3 reads TGTGCCAGCAGCCCCCAGCCTAGTACCGCCCAAGAGACCCAGTACTTC. It specifies CASSPQPSTAQETQYF.

The V and J genes are TRBV10-3 and TRBJ2-5; 7 bases are shared with TRBD1. Germline CDR1 and CDR2: ENHRY and SYGVKD. Unmatched junction bases numbered 2, after V lost 2 bases and J lost 2 bases. The CDR3 spans 14 residues. The CDR3 DNA follows: TGTGCCATCAGTGAGCCACAGGGGCAAGAGACCCAGTACTTC. Translating it yields CAISEPQGQETQYF.

Notes on this clone: An end of the junction differs from the germline gene, which may be a read error. V is TRBV4-3 and J is TRBJ2-3; 14 bases match TRBD2. Germline CDR1 and CDR2: LGHNA and YSLEER. This CDR3 contains 21 residues. The CDR3 DNA follows: TGCGCCAGCAGCCAAGATTTTATGACTAGCGGGGGGGCCGGAAGAACAGGTACGCAGTATTTT. Translation gives CASSQDFMTSGGAGRTGTQYF.

This clone was recorded once. This chain uses TRBV7-2 with TRBJ1-6; 7 bases agree with TRBD1. CDR3 size: 14 residues. The trim removed 3 bases at V and 9 bases at J, leaving 5 bases unmatched. The germline CDR1 and CDR2 sequences are SGHTA and FQGNSA. CDR3 DNA sequence: TGTGCCAGCAGCTTTAGTTCAGGGGGTTCACCCCTCCACTTT. This encodes CASSFSSGGSPLHF.

This chain joins TRBV6-4 and TRBJ1-2, with 9 bases matching TRBD1. The CDR3 is made up of 13 amino acids. With V trimmed by 7 bases and J by 7 bases, 7 bases remained unmatched. Germline values: CDR1 MRHNA, CDR2 SNTAGT. The chain's CDR3 is CASKPGQGVGYTF. The CDR3 DNA follows: TGTGCCAGCAAACCGGGACAGGGAGTTGGCTACACCTTC.

The chain links TRBV27 to TRBJ2-6; TRBD2 matches 8 bases. The germline V gene has CDR1 MNHEY and CDR2 SMNVEV (reference sequence). The CDR3 totals 18 residues. Trimming cost V 2 bases and J 3 bases; bases outside gene matches: 9. The CDR3 nucleotides read TGTGCCAGCAGTTTAAGGGGACTAGGGACCGATGGGGCCAACGTCCTGACTTTC. Its protein product is CASSLRGLGTDGANVLTF. Drawing the rest from reference TRBV27 and TRBJ2-6, the complete variable domain is EAQVTQNPRYLITVTGKKLTVTCSQNMNHEYMSWYRQDPGLGLRQIYYSMNVEVTDKGDVPEGYKVSRKEKRNFPLILESPSPNQTSLYFCASSLRGLGTDGANVLTFGAGSRLTVL.

The V and J genes are TRBV19 and TRBJ2-3, with D unclear. This CDR3 is 17 amino acids long. Trimming cost V 0 bases and J 1 base, with 14 bases left between them. Germline V gene data show CDR1 as LNHDA and CDR2 as SQIVND (reference sequence). The CDR3 here is CASSIDLISQGTDTQYF. The CDR3 DNA sequence: TGTGCCAGTAGTATAGATTTAATATCCCAGGGCACAGATACGCAGTATTTT.

This clone was counted a few times. The chain employs TRBV11-2 and TRBJ1-6; 7 nucleotides match TRBD1. Germline trimming cut 8 bases from V and 9 bases from J; bases unmatched to any gene: 10. Germline V gene data show CDR1 as SGHAT and CDR2 as FQNNGV. The CDR3 runs to 14 residues. DNA for the CDR3: TGTGCCAGCGAAAATACAGGGGTTGGTTCACCCCTCCACTTT. It specifies CASENTGVGSPLHF.

V and J are TRBV19 and TRBJ2-1; D remains ambiguous. Per the germline V gene, CDR1 is LNHDA and CDR2 is SQIVND (reference sequence). The CDR3 extends over 15 amino acids. The V and J ends lost 1 base and 7 bases respectively, with 14 bases between them. Written as DNA, the CDR3 is TGTGCCAGTAGTATAGTTTGGTCGGGTTCTAATGAGCAGTTCTTC. Protein product: CASSIVWSGSNEQFF.

CDR3 amino acids: CATSRDSYRGLSNYGYTF. The DNA for the CDR3 is TGTGCCACCAGCAGAGATTCTTACAGGGGGCTATCGAACTATGGCTACACCTTC. V usage is TRBV15 and J usage is TRBJ1-2; 9 bases map to TRBD1. CDR3 size: 18 residues. The V gene's germline CDR1 is LNHNV and CDR2 YYDKDF (reference sequence). Trimming took 0 bases from V and 2 from J; bases not matched to a gene: 10. Looking up the rest from reference TRBV15 and TRBJ1-2 gives the full variable domain: DAMVIQNPRYQVTQFGKPVTLSCSQTLNHNVMYWYQQKSSQAPKLLFHYYDKDFNNEADTPDNFQSRRPNTSFCFLDIRSPGLGDTAMYLCATSRDSYRGLSNYGYTFGSGTRLTVV.

A few counts support this clone. The chain uses TRBV5-1 and TRBJ2-1; 8 bases fit TRBD1. From germline, CDR1 is SGHRS and CDR2 YFSETQ. This CDR3 region has 18 residues. The V and J ends lost 4 bases and 0 bases, in that order; junction bases with no gene match: 12. The CDR3 loop is CASSRPDRGPSSYNEQFF. DNA for the CDR3: TGCGCCAGCAGCCGACCAGACAGGGGACCGAGCTCCTACAATGAGCAGTTCTTC. Based on the CDR3 plus reference TRBV5-1 and TRBJ2-1, the full variable domain is KAGVTQTPRYLIKTRGQQVTLSCSPISGHRSVSWYQQTPGQGLQFLFEYFSETQRNKGNFPGRFSGRQFSNSRSEMNVSTLELGDSALYLCASSRPDRGPSSYNEQFFGPGTRLTVL.

This clone was detected a few times. The chain recombines TRBV19 with TRBJ1-1; D is possibly TRBD1 (5 bases). V lost 5 bases and J lost 3, with 19 bases in between. CDR1 LNHDA and CDR2 SQIVND come from the germline V gene (reference sequence). This CDR3 has 16 amino acids. CDR3 protein: CASSLIPGTAYTEAFF. In nucleotides, the CDR3 is TGTGCCAGTAGTCTAATCCCCGGGACTGCTTACACTGAAGCTTTCTTT.

This clone has just a few counts. The rearrangement uses TRBV7-2 and TRBJ2-3, with D possibly TRBD2 on 7 matching bases. The CDR3 has 19 amino acids. Germline values: CDR1 SGHTA, CDR2 FQGNSA. The V end lost 0 bases, the J end lost 5 bases, and 24 bases lay between the germline ends. The CDR3 bases are TGTGCCAGCAGCTTAGCTCCCTCAAGGGGAGGGGGATCCATAGATACGCAGTATTTT. Residues: CASSLAPSRGGGSIDTQYF.

The chain recombines TRBV7-3 with TRBJ2-5; D remains unclear. The DNA end lines up better with TRBJ2-7; the J call may be wrong. Germline V CDR1 and CDR2: SGHTA, FQGTGA. CDR3 size: 15 residues. CDR3 loop: CASSLVYSASYEQYF. CDR3 coding DNA: TGTGCCAGCAGCTTAGTTTATTCTGCTTCCTACGAGCAGTACTTC.

The chain has TRBV4-3 and TRBJ2-5; 7 nucleotides match TRBD1. The end of the DNA fits TRBJ2-7 better, so the J call may be wrong. Germline loops: CDR1 LGHNA, CDR2 YSLEER. CDR3 length: 17 residues. The CDR3 bases are TGCGCCAGCAGCCAAGATATCGCCCCACCAGGGGGCTACGAGCAGTACTTC. It specifies CASSQDIAPPGGYEQYF.